Following are 23 T cell receptor beta chains from one sample sequenced in a study of blood T cells in healthy people across ages (dated by TCRdb to between 2015 and 2017). The receptor library was made with 5' RACE. Instrument on record: Illumina HiSeq 2500. A second PCR of roughly 7 to 12 cycles was run with a J-beta primer mix and a sample-barcoded 5' primer. Using fastp trimming at Q25 and MiXCR clonotype assembly, TCRdb reanalyzed the public sequencing data and kept in-frame beta chains. Each entry is one CDR3 protein sequence, shown with its most common DNA and genes. The sample has over 450,000 distinct CDR3 sequences on record, 24% of them singletons. The top ten constitute around 10% of the sample. Another study also made use of these data, one on T cells of mothers and their children.

Sequenced material: blood. These receptor sequences come from a boy younger than 18 in good health.

This clonotype was observed a few times. The CDR3 loop is CASSLYGSSYEQYF. The DNA for the CDR3 is TGTGCCAGCAGCTTATACGGCAGCTCCTACGAGCAGTACTTC. V gene TRBV7-9 combines with J gene TRBJ2-5; no definite D call. The J call may not be correct, given that the DNA end is closer to TRBJ2-7. The germline V gene encodes CDR1 SEHNR and CDR2 FQNEAQ (reference sequence). The CDR3 is made up of 14 amino acids.

Concerning this clonotype itself: One end of the junction is discordant with germline, which a read error may explain. V is TRBV24-1 and J is TRBJ2-1; D gene uncertain. Germline CDR1 reads KGHDR; CDR2 reads SFDVKD. CDR3 length equals 13 residues. The CDR3 region has the DNA TGTGCCGCCAGTAGGGCTTTCGGCGATGAGCAGTTCTTC. Translation gives CAASRAFGDEQFF.

This clonotype was counted only a few times. The chain links TRBV27 to TRBJ1-2, with D maybe TRBD1 (6 bases). V was pared by 6 bases and J by 4 bases, with 12 bases between. CDR3 size: 13 residues. CDR1 and CDR2 (germline): MNHEY, SMNVEV (reference sequence). CDR3 DNA: TGTGCCAGCAGAAACGACAGGTCCTATGGCTACACCTTC. Translating gives CASRNDRSYGYTF.

This rearrangement joins TRBV6-4 to TRBJ2-1; 9 bases are a match to TRBD1. The CDR3 consists of 16 residues. The V gene end was trimmed by 5 bases and the J gene end by 7 bases; junction bases not matched to a gene: 12. The V gene's germline CDR1 is MRHNA and CDR2 SNTAGT. In DNA, the CDR3 is TGTGCCAGCAGTCGGGTGACCGGGACAGGGTGGAATGAGCAGTTCTTC. This gives the protein CASSRVTGTGWNEQFF.

The chain joins TRBV6-2 or TRBV6-3 to TRBJ2-5, with 8 bases identical to TRBD1. V was pared by 7 bases and J by 4 bases, with 11 bases of the junction left unmatched. The CDR3 is 15 amino acids. In germline, CDR1 is MNHEY, CDR2 SVGEGT. The CDR3 is CASKNGQGILETQYF. CDR3 nucleotides: TGTGCCAGCAAGAACGGACAGGGCATTTTAGAGACCCAGTACTTC.

The genes are TRBV20-1 and TRBJ1-3; 9 positions match TRBD1. The CDR3 spans 16 residues. The V segment lost 5 bases and the J segment 6 bases; nucleotides outside the gene matches: 14. Germline CDR1 DFQATT, CDR2 SNEGSKA (reference sequence). The DNA of the CDR3 is TGCAGTGCTTCTAAACCGGGGACAGGGTCAGAAAACACCATATATTTT. Its protein product is CSASKPGTGSENTIYF.

This clonotype occurred a few times. CDR3 sequence reads: CSVEEEEAFF. Here the CDR3 DNA reads TGCAGCGTTGAAGAAGAAGAAGCTTTCTTT. The V call is TRBV29-1, the J call TRBJ1-1, with no clear D. CDR3 length: 10 residues. V lost 0 bases and J 8 bases, leaving 4 bases between the germline ends. Looked up from germline, CDR1 is SQVTM and CDR2 is ANQGSEA. Using reference TRBV29-1 and TRBJ1-1 for the parts outside the CDR3, the full variable domain is SAVISQKPSRDICQRGTSLTIQCQVDSQVTMMFWYRQQPGQSLTLIATANQGSEATYESGFVIDKFPISRPNLTFSTLTVSNMSPEDSSIYLCSVEEEEAFFGQGTRLTVV.

A note on this clonotype: Relative to the germline gene, one junction end is altered; a read error may explain this. The genes are TRBV4-1 and TRBJ2-5, with D perhaps being TRBD1 or TRBD2 (5 bases each). Germline CDR1 and CDR2: MGHRA and YSYEKL. This CDR3 spans 17 amino acids. CDR3 bases: TGCGCCAGCAGCCAAGATATTCAAGGTTTGGGGGAAGAGGCCCAGTACTTC. This translates into CASSQDIQGLGEEAQYF.

The V call is TRBV3-1, the J call TRBJ2-3, with TRBD2 matching 8 bases. V shed 10 bases and J 8 bases; nucleotides not matched to a gene: 14. CDR3 length: 14 residues. Germline assignment: CDR1 LGHDT and CDR2 YNNKEL (reference sequence). DNA for the CDR3: TGTGCCAAAAACCGGGGGGGAGACCGGGTTACGCAGTATTTT. Protein: CAKNRGGDRVTQYF.

This chain links TRBV28 with TRBJ1-1, with a tentative D call TRBD1 (5 bases). Trimming removed 6 bases at V and 5 bases at J, with 22 bases between. The CDR3 is 16 amino acids. CDR1 is MDHEN and CDR2 is SYDVKM in the germline V gene. For the CDR3, the DNA is TGTGCCAGCAGACTACAGTTGTGGGGCGCGGGAACTGAAGCTTTCTTT. Its protein product is CASRLQLWGAGTEAFF.

The chain has TRBV12-3 or TRBV12-4 and TRBJ2-7; maybe TRBD1 (6 bases). The CDR3 loop spans 13 amino acids. V dropped 7 bases and J dropped 6 bases, with 16 bases sitting between them. CDR3 nucleotide sequence: TGTGCCAGCATCCTGGGGGCGGGTGGCGAGCAGTACTTC. Its translation: CASILGAGGEQYF.

This sequence joins TRBV7-2 and TRBJ2-7; TRBD2 aligns across 9 bases. Trimming cost V 1 base and J 4 bases; bases outside gene matches: 11. CDR1 is SGHTA, CDR2 FQGNSA, per germline. There are 17 residues in the CDR3. As DNA, the CDR3 is TGTGCCAGCAGCTTAGGCAGTAGCGGGGGAATGGCGTACGAGCAGTACTTC. Translating it yields CASSLGSSGGMAYEQYF.

The chain combines TRBV18 with TRBJ1-4; a weak D match, TRBD1 (5 bases). This CDR3 has 15 amino acids. Germline V gene data show CDR1 as KGHSH and CDR2 as LQKENI. V was shortened by 5 bases and J by 5 bases, with 15 bases between the two germline ends. CDR3 sequence (DNA): TGTGCCAGCTCAGCCCAGGGACGGTTAAATGAAAAACTGTTTTTT. Its translation: CASSAQGRLNEKLFF.

The chain carries TRBV5-6 and TRBJ2-5; D not resolved. The J call is in doubt because the DNA end fits TRBJ2-7 better. Germline CDR1 and CDR2: SGHDT and YYEEEE. The CDR3 runs to 12 residues. DNA of the CDR3: TGTGCCAGCAGCTGGGAAGACTACGAGCAGTACTTC. The encoded protein is CASSWEDYEQYF.

This clonotype was counted only a few times. An end of the junction differs from the germline gene, which may be a read error. The chain has TRBV7-3 and TRBJ1-5; D unclear. The V gene's germline CDR1 is SGHTA and CDR2 FQGTGA. There are 15 residues in the CDR3. In DNA, the CDR3 is TGTGCCAGCAGCTCTCCCCCCAAGAACTGTCAGCCCCTGCATTTT. It specifies CASSSPPKNCQPLHF.

This clonotype was recorded a few times. J is TRBJ2-1 and V is TRBV20-1; D remains ambiguous. V shed 7 bases and J shed 1 base, with 2 bases lying between them. Germline CDR1 reads DFQATT; CDR2 reads SNEGSKA (reference sequence). The CDR3 is 10 amino acids. The CDR3 is CSESYNEQFF. The CDR3 nucleotides read TGCAGTGAGTCCTACAATGAGCAGTTCTTC.

This clonotype was recorded a few times. This rearrangement joins TRBV12-3 or TRBV12-4 to TRBJ1-1, with D uncertain. V gave up 3 bases and J gave up 5 bases, with 10 bases separating them. The CDR3 length is 13 residues. CDR3 amino acids: CASSLSRRTEAFF. For the CDR3, the DNA is TGTGCCAGCAGTTTGTCCAGAAGGACTGAAGCTTTCTTT.

The chain combines TRBV5-1 with TRBJ1-1, with TRBD1 as a possible D gene (5 bases). CDR3 length: 15 amino acids. The V gene's germline CDR1 is SGHRS and CDR2 YFSETQ. Between the trimmed V and J ends, which lost 0 bases and 0 bases, there was a span of 9 bases. The CDR3 reads CASSLADSMNTEAFF. CDR3 nucleotide sequence: TGCGCCAGCAGCTTGGCCGACAGCATGAACACTGAAGCTTTCTTT.

This clonotype was seen a few times. The chain has TRBV7-2 and TRBJ2-3, with TRBD2 as a possible D gene (6 bases). The CDR3 runs 16 residues. Trimming left V 5 bases short and J 3 bases short, with 18 bases between. CDR1 is SGHTA and CDR2 is FQGNSA in the germline V gene. CDR3 in DNA: TGTGCCAGCAGCCTGGGACTTAGAGTGTTTACAGATACGCAGTATTTT. Encoded protein: CASSLGLRVFTDTQYF.

There are a few counts of this clonotype. The J gene is TRBJ1-2, the V gene TRBV5-4; D not certain. V gave up 4 bases and J gave up 8 bases, with 18 bases separating them. In germline, CDR1 is SGHNT, CDR2 YYREEE (reference sequence). The CDR3 extends over 14 amino acids. The CDR3 sequence is CASSDPKAPGGYTF. The CDR3 nucleotides are TGTGCCAGCAGCGACCCGAAGGCGCCGGGGGGCTACACCTTC.

This clonotype was picked up a small number of times. The chain combines TRBV20-1 with TRBJ2-6; D unclear. The V gene lost 1 base and the J gene lost 0 bases, with 7 bases spanning the gap. This CDR3 is 15 amino acids long. CDR1 is DFQATT and CDR2 is SNEGSKA in the germline V gene (reference sequence). The CDR3, as DNA: TGCAGTGCTAGAGGACGGATCTCTGGGGCCAACGTCCTGACTTTC. Amino acids: CSARGRISGANVLTF.

The genes are TRBV4-3 and TRBJ1-4; D ambiguous. The germline V and J ends were trimmed by 4 bases and 8 bases, with 17 bases remaining between them. Germline CDR1 reads LGHNA; CDR2 reads YSLEER. This CDR3 comprises 15 residues. The CDR3 sequence is CASSPLSGLDEKLFF. The CDR3 bases are TGCGCCAGCAGCCCCTTGTCGGGGTTGGACGAAAAACTGTTTTTT.

This clonotype appeared a few times. This chain connects TRBV20-1 to TRBJ2-5, with a weak D call TRBD2 (5 bases). The CDR3 is made up of 11 amino acids. The V end lost 5 bases, the J end lost 5 bases, and 9 bases lay between the germline ends. Germline V gene lookup returns CDR1 DFQATT and CDR2 SNEGSKA (reference sequence). The CDR3 protein is CSAPRRETQYF. CDR3 in DNA: TGCAGTGCTCCTAGGAGGGAGACCCAGTACTTC.